Described below is a single TCR beta chain sequence and its context. Its antigen specificity is not known. Base qualities are not at hand, and no much larger clone is one base apart. In Seattle, one collaborating source enrolled patients while the infection was active and tracked those patients longitudinally over the course of disease. The collaborating institutions used their own protocols to collect whole blood in K2EDTA tubes. For TCRbeta analysis, collaborators shipped samples as frozen whole blood, isolated PBMCs, or DNA extracted from either of those sample types. The data originate from a study of blood T cell repertoires in COVID-19 (dated by TCRdb to about 2020). A note on the overall study: Collaborator samples came from the United States, Italy and Spain and covered acute and convalescent phases of COVID-19. The material from the prospective study consisted of cDNA or gDNA derived from T cells, B-cell-depleted T cells, or PBMCs. Subjects who had been exposed to COVID-19, were actively infected with it, or had recovered from it provided the deeply sampled blood TCRbeta repertoires that made up the dataset. The repertoires were released in a freely available public database intended as a resource for research on the immune response to SARS-CoV-2. Samples came from the ongoing ImmuneRACE study (first 160 participants) plus 1,254 subjects from 6 global collaborators. Nearly every sample came with metadata listing a de-identified subject ID, COVID-19 status, age in years and sex. Where available, HLA class I and class II types were obtained from metadata supplied by the sample provider rather than from assay-based typing. Summary of the overall study and its limitations: The quantity of clinical and demographic metadata differed by source and by participant and was supplied without curation.

TCRbeta CDR3 regions were amplified from genomic DNA by means of the immunoSEQ Assay, a bias-controlled multiplex PCR. From the authors' description of their analysis: The number of nucleated cells in each sample was estimated from the amplification of reference gene primers within the assay. To quantify the absolute abundance of each unique TCRbeta CDR3 rearrangement, sequence reads were collapsed and filtered. Productive Simpson clonality was computed per sample as the square root of Simpson's diversity index over productive rearrangements. TCRdb took over this immuneACCESS table, retaining in-frame rearrangements with V and J assigned. Such tables are incomplete; in checked studies, under half of the missing clones stem from an unresolved V gene, and the remainder is unexplained. V, J and clone size derive from that table, while D and trimming were established from the DNA sequence. A total of roughly 280,000 clones appear in this sample, around nine tenths of them only once. The ten largest clones add up to about 11% of the sample.

From cysteine to phenylalanine, the CDR3 is 16 amino acids long. Here the CDR3 DNA is all that survives: 48 bases in frame from base 1. V gives up 2 bases and J gives up 4 bases, and the segment between their germline ends measures 17 bases. CDR1 and CDR2 were assigned from the germline V gene (reference sequence) as MNHNY and SVGAGI. Sequenced material: peripheral blood. The V and J segments used are TRBV6-6 and TRBJ1-2, with a weak D call of TRBD1 (5 bases match). The clonotype was recovered from a woman aged 30 to 39 with COVID-19, enrolled during active disease. The sequenced DNA is TGTGCCAGCAGTTACGAGTTTCGTGCGGGGGGCTATGGCTACACCTTC. Translated, this gives CASSYEFRAGGYGYTF.